Here is one T cell receptor (beta chain) with its context. Assay: immunoSEQ multiplex PCR; the TCRdb copy retains only in-frame clones and omits some. Of tens of thousands of clones listed, around three quarters are singletons. This sample was taken from a study of blood T cell repertoires in COVID-19. About the research overall: Nucleic acid was either cDNA or gDNA, and it came from T cells, B-cell-depleted T cells, or PBMCs.

Germline V gene sequence: CDR1 MNHEY, CDR2 SVGEGT. This CDR3 has 16 residues. V dropped 4 bases and J dropped 3; count of bases not matched to a gene: 7. The TCR originated in a man in his 60s with active or convalescent COVID-19. Material for sequencing was peripheral blood. The gene calls are TRBV6-2 or TRBV6-3 and TRBJ2-1, with TRBD2 matching over 9 bases. For the CDR3, the DNA is TGTGCCAGCAGTTTTATAGCGGGGGTCAGCTACAATGAGCAGTTCTTC. Translated: CASSFIAGVSYNEQFF.